This T cell receptor beta chain appears in the sequencing data of a study of T-cell reconstitution after alpha-beta-depleted transplantation in children. Whole-study results and caveats: A year had passed since transplant, and T-cell counts and diversity by then came mostly from newly produced T cells. For some patients, TCRbeta diversity was high at day 60 because of recipient T cells and thymic progenitors that survived. The origin of alpha-beta T cells about two months after transplant was reportedly several hundred expanded graft clones.

Losses at the gene ends were 7 bases for V and 8 bases for J; bases not matched to a gene: 12. The CDR3 is made up of 13 amino acids. Germline CDR1 SQVTM, CDR2 ANQGSEA. Preparation of the TCRbeta library was carried out with unique molecular identifiers. TCRdb re-called the PCR reads through MiXCR, storing one row per CDR3 protein. The table has 300,000 or so distinct CDR3 sequences, approximately 23% seen once; the top ten hold about 10%. On this clonotype: The antigen remains unidentified.

This specimen was PBMCs, mostly from graft donor cells, taken 180 days after TCRalphabeta/CD19-depleted stem cell transplant. The sequence came from a male patient aged 10-17 years who had a stem cell transplant for acute lymphoblastic leukemia, so the T cells may come from the graft donor. The chain employs TRBV29-1 and TRBJ1-2; 8 bases map to TRBD1. The CDR3 sequence: CSADTGQVVGYTF. The CDR3 DNA follows: TGCAGCGCCGACACGGGACAGGTAGTAGGCTACACCTTC.